This TCR beta chain was documented in a study of monozygotic twins with inflammatory bowel disease. The CDR3 is 16 residues long. Germline V gene sequence: CDR1 SGHRS, CDR2 YFSETQ. Making each TCR library took roughly 3,400 ng of total RNA. For each CDR3 protein, TCRdb gives one entry from its re-call of the 5' RACE reads, without DNA. This table lists 330,000 or so distinct CDR3 sequences. Sequenced input: blood. The receptor was isolated from a human donor with ulcerative colitis or Crohn's disease, or a healthy co-twin of an affected twin (not recorded which). The chain joins TRBV5-1 to TRBJ2-3; checking the TCRdb D call of TRBD1 is not possible without DNA. This CDR3 reads CASSAGQGASTDTQYF.